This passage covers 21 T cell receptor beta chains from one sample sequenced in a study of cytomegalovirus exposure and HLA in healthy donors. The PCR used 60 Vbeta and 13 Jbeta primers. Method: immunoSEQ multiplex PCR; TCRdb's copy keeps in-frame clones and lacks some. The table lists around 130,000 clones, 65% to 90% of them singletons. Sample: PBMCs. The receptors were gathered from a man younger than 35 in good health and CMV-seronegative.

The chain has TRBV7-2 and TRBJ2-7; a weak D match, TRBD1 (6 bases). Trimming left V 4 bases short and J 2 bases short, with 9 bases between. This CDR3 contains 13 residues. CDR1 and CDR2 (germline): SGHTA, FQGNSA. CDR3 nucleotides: TGTGCCAGCAGCTCCAGGGGAACCTACGAGCAGTACTTC. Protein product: CASSSRGTYEQYF.

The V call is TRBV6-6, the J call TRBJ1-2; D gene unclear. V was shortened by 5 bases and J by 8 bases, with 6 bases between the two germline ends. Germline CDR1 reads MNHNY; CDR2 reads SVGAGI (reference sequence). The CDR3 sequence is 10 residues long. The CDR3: CASSRVGYTF. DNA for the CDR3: TGTGCCAGCAGTCGAGTCGGCTACACCTTC.

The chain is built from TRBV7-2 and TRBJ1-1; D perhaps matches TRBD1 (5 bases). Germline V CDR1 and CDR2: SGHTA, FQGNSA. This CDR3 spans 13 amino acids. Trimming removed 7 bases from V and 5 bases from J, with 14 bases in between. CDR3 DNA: TGTGCCAGCACCCGGCAGGGTAGGACTGAAGCTTTCTTT. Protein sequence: CASTRQGRTEAFF.

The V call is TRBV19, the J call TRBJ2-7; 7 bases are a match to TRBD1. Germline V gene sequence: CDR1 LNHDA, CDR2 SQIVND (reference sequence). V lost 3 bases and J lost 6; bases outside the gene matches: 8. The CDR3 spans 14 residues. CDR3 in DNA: TGTGCCAGTAGTATTCGGACAGGTAGCGCCGAGCAGTACTTC. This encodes CASSIRTGSAEQYF.

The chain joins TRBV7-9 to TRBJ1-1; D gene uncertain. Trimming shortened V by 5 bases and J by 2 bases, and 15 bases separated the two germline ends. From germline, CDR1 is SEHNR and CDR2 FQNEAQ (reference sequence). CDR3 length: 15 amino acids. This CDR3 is CASSTDTDINTEAFF. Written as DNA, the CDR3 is TGTGCCAGCAGCACCGACACAGATATTAACACTGAAGCTTTCTTT.

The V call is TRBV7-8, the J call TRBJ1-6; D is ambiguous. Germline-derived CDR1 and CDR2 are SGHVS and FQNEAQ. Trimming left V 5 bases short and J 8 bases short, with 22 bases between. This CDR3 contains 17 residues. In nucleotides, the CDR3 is TGTGCCAGCAGCGAGACCCTTACACGATACGGGTATTCACCCCTCCACTTT. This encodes CASSETLTRYGYSPLHF.

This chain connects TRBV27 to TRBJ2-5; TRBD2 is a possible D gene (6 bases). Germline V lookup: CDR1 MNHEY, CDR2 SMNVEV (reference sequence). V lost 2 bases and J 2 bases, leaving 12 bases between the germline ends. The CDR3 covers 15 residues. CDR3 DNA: TGTGCCAGCAGTTTACTGGGTGGGGGGCAAGAGACCCAGTACTTC. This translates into CASSLLGGGQETQYF.

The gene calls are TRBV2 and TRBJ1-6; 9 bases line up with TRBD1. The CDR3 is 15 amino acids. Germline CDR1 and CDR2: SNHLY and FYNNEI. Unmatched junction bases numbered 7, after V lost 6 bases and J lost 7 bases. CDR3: CASREFGTGNSPLHF. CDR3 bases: TGTGCCAGCAGAGAGTTCGGGACAGGGAATTCACCCCTCCACTTT.

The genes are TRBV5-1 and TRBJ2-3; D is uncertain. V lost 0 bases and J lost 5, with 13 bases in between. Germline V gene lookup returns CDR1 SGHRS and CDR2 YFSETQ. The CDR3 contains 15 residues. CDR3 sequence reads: CASSLGKQSGDTQYF. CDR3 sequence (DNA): TGCGCCAGCAGCTTGGGAAAGCAAAGTGGAGATACGCAGTATTTT.

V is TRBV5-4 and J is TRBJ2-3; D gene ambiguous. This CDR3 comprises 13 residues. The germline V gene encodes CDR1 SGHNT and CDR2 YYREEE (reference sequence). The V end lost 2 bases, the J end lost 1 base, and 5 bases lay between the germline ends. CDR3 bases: TGTGCCAGCAGCTTCGAGGGCACAGATACGCAGTATTTT. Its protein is CASSFEGTDTQYF.

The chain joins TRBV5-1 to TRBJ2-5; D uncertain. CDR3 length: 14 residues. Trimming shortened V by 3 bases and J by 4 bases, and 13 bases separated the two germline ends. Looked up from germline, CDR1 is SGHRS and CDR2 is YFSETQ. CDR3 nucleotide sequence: TGCGCCAGCAGCTCAAACTCCGTCCTAGAGACCCAGTACTTC. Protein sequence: CASSSNSVLETQYF.

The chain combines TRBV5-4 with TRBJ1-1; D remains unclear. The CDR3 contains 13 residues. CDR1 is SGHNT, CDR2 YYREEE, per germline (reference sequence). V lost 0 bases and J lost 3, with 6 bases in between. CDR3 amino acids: CASSLGRYTEAFF. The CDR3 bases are TGTGCCAGCAGCTTGGGTAGATACACTGAAGCTTTCTTT.

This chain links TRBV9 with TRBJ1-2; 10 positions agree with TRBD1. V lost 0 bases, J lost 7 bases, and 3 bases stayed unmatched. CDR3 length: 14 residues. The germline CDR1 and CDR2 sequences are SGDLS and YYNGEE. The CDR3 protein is CASSVGDRGLGYTF. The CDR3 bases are TGTGCCAGCAGCGTAGGAGACAGGGGGCTTGGCTACACCTTC.

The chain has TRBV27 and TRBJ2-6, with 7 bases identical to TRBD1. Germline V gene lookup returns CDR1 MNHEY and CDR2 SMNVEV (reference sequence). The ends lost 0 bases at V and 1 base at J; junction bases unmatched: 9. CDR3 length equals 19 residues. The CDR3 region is CASSLSTGQFVSGANVLTF. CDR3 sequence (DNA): TGTGCCAGCAGTTTATCGACGGGACAGTTCGTATCTGGGGCCAACGTCCTGACTTTC.

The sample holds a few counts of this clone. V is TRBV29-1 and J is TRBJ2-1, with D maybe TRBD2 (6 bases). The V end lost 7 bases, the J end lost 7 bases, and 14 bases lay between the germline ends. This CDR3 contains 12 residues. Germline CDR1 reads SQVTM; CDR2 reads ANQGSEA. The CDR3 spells CSAGGRGNEQFF. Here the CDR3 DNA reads TGCAGCGCCGGGGGACGGGGAAATGAGCAGTTCTTC.

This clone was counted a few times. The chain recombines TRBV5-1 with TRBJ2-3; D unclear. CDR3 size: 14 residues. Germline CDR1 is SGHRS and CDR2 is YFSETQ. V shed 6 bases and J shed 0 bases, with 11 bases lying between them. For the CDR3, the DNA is TGCGCCAGCATCAAGCGTACTAGCACAGATACGCAGTATTTT. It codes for CASIKRTSTDTQYF.

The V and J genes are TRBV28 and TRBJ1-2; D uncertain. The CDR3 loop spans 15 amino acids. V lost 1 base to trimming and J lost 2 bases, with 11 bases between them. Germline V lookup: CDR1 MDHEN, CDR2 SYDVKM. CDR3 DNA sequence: TGTGCCAGCAGTTTATTATTACCACAGAACTATGGCTACACCTTC. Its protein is CASSLLLPQNYGYTF.

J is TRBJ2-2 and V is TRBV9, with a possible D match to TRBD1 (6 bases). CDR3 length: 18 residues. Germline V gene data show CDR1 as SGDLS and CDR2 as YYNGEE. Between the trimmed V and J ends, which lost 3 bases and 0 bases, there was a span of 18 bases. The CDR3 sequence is CASSAKQGQFANTGELFF. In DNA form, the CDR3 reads TGTGCCAGCAGCGCCAAACAAGGACAGTTCGCGAACACCGGGGAGCTGTTTTTT.

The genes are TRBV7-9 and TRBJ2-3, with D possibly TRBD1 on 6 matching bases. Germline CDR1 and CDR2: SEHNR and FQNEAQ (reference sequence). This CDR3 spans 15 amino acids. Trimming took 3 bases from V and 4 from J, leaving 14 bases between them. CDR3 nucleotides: TGTGCCAGCAGCTTTTACTCGGACAGCTCAGATACGCAGTATTTT. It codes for CASSFYSDSSDTQYF.

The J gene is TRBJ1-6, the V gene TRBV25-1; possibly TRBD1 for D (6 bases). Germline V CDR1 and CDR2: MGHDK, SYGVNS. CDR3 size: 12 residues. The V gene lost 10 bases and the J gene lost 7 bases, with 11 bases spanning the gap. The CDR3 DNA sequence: TGTGCCACCACCCAGGGGAATTCACCCCTCCACTTT. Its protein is CATTQGNSPLHF.

The chain's CDR3 is CASSKGTGNMGNSEQFF. DNA of the CDR3: TGCGCCAGCAGCAAAGGGACAGGTAATATGGGGAACAGTGAGCAGTTCTTC. The rearrangement links TRBV5-1 to TRBJ2-1; 8 positions agree with TRBD1. The germline V gene has CDR1 SGHRS and CDR2 YFSETQ. CDR3 length: 17 amino acids. Germline trimming cut 4 bases from V and 9 bases from J; bases unmatched to any gene: 18.